These 8 T cell receptor beta chains were sequenced from one sample in a study of T-cell memory formation after mild COVID-19. TCRdb independently ran MiXCR on the 5' RACE reads; one entry per CDR3 protein. This sample yields 290,000 or so distinct CDR3 sequences, of which roughly 19% are seen a single time; under 25% belongs to the top ten. Material for sequencing was PBMCs or a T cell subset sorted from them (not recorded which). Receptors originate from a man in his late teens or twenties who had mild COVID-19 (a few samples of this study predate the infection). Cell type and time point are not known.

This clonotype was detected many times. V is TRBV7-6 and J is TRBJ2-5, with TRBD2 matching 9 bases. V trimming: 4 bases; J trimming: 1 base; junction bases outside the gene matches: 7. Germline V gene sequence: CDR1 SGHVS, CDR2 FNYEAQ. This CDR3 region has 16 residues. CDR3 in amino acids: CASSSIAGVLQETQYF. The CDR3 DNA sequence: TGTGCCAGCAGCTCTATAGCGGGGGTGCTCCAAGAGACCCAGTACTTC.

The gene calls are TRBV7-6 and TRBJ2-7, with TRBD2 matching over 7 bases. The CDR3 has 12 residues. V shed 4 bases, J shed 8 bases, and the junction held 5 bases outside the gene matches. Germline V lookup: CDR1 SGHVS, CDR2 FNYEAQ. DNA of the CDR3: TGTGCCAGCAGCTCCGGGGAGGGAAAGCAGTACTTC. Its protein is CASSSGEGKQYF.

In its sample, this clonotype was seen a few times. The chain carries TRBV28 and TRBJ2-7; D possibly corresponds to TRBD2 (7 bases). This CDR3 has 15 residues. V was pared by 2 bases and J by 5 bases, with 16 bases between. CDR1 and CDR2 from the germline V gene are MDHEN and SYDVKM. The DNA for the CDR3 is TGTGCCAGCAGTTTAGGGGGGGCGCGTCTCCACGAGCAGTACGTC. This codes for CASSLGGARLHEQYV.

The J gene is TRBJ2-1, the V gene TRBV19, with TRBD2 matching 15 bases. The V gene end was trimmed by 7 bases and the J gene end by 6 bases; junction bases not matched to a gene: 7. Per germline, CDR1 LNHDA and CDR2 SQIVND (reference sequence). This CDR3 comprises 16 residues. CDR3 DNA: TGTGCCAGTACACGGACTAGCGGGGGGGAACCCAATGAGCAGTTCTTC. Amino acids: CASTRTSGGEPNEQFF.

This clonotype was counted between two and nine times. This chain joins TRBV24-1 and TRBJ2-2; 9 positions match TRBD1. With V trimmed by 6 bases and J by 3 bases, 4 bases remained unmatched. Germline V gene data show CDR1 as KGHDR and CDR2 as SFDVKD. The CDR3 is 15 residues long. The CDR3 reads CATSYRDRDTGELFF. CDR3 DNA: TGTGCCACCAGTTACCGGGACAGGGACACCGGGGAGCTGTTTTTT.

This clonotype appeared once. The V call is TRBV4-2, the J call TRBJ1-2, with 9 bases that match TRBD1. The CDR3 is made up of 14 amino acids. The J segment lost 8 bases and the V segment lost 6 bases, leaving 10 bases of the junction unmatched. Germline CDR1 is LGHNA and CDR2 is YNFKEQ. In DNA form, the CDR3 reads TGTGCCAGCAGGAAGTTAGGGACAGGGTACGGCTACACCTTC. The encoded protein is CASRKLGTGYGYTF.

The chain couples TRBV6-5 to TRBJ1-6, with a tentative D call TRBD1 (6 bases). The CDR3 runs 12 residues. V lost 6 bases to trimming and J lost 9 bases, with 9 bases between them. Looked up from germline, CDR1 is MNHEY and CDR2 is SVGAGI. The CDR3 DNA reads as TGTGCCAGCAGGAGGGGGGGTTCACCCCTCCACTTT. Its translation is CASRRGGSPLHF.

The chain joins TRBV7-2 to TRBJ2-1; 11 nucleotides agree with TRBD2. V was clipped by 5 bases and J by 13 bases; unmatched bases: 13. Germline V lookup: CDR1 SGHTA, CDR2 FQGNSA. This CDR3 region has 15 residues. The CDR3 here is CASSGTGSGGARQFF. CDR3 nucleotide sequence: TGTGCCAGCAGCGGCACAGGTAGCGGGGGGGCCAGACAGTTCTTC. Supplemented by reference TRBV7-2 and TRBJ2-1, the full variable domain reads GAGVSQSPSNKVTEKGKDVELRCDPISGHTALYWYRQSLGQGLEFLIYFQGNSAPDKSGLPSDRFSAERTGGSVSTLTIQRTQQEDSAVYLCASSGTGSGGARQFFGPGTRLTVL.